Listed here are 4 T cell receptor beta chains from one sample, sequenced in a study of response to subunit inactivated influenza vaccine. TCRdb analysed the RT-PCR reads with MiXCR anew, one entry per CDR3 protein. Of 150,000 to 200,000 distinct CDR3 sequences detected, 9.5% to 15% appear once; the ten largest clones hold approximately 30%. The sample was also linked to a second study, of T cells expressing NK-cell markers. Per that paper: It was by 5'RACE template switching with UMIs that TCR beta cDNA was made.

Material: CD8+ T cells sorted from PBMCs, obtained less than 13 days after vaccination. The receptors originated from a man between 50 and 59 years old who received an inactivated influenza vaccine.

This sequence joins TRBV11-1 and TRBJ2-5; D possibly corresponds to TRBD1 (6 bases). V lost 3 bases and J lost 4, with 12 bases in between. The germline V gene encodes CDR1 SGHAT and CDR2 FQDESV (reference sequence). This CDR3 region has 14 residues. The CDR3 sequence: CASSFFAGAETQYF. In DNA form, the CDR3 reads TGTGCCAGCAGCTTTTTTGCAGGGGCAGAGACCCAGTACTTC.

A few counts support this clonotype. The rearrangement links TRBV28 to TRBJ2-1; 10 positions agree with TRBD1. This CDR3 is built from 16 residues. The germline V gene encodes CDR1 MDHEN and CDR2 SYDVKM. V was clipped by 4 bases and J by 6 bases; unmatched bases: 9. CDR3 nucleotide sequence: TGTGCCAGCAGTTCTTGGACAGGGGGAAACCCCAATGAGCAGTTCTTC. Translating gives CASSSWTGGNPNEQFF.

This clonotype has a handful of counts. The rearrangement uses TRBV4-1 and TRBJ1-1; no definite D call. V shed 1 base and J shed 1 base, with 10 bases lying between them. Germline V lookup: CDR1 MGHRA, CDR2 YSYEKL. The CDR3 has 15 residues. The CDR3 protein is CASSQGLTPNTEAFF. CDR3 nucleotide sequence: TGCGCCAGCAGCCAAGGCCTGACACCGAACACTGAAGCTTTCTTT.

This clonotype has more than one count but fewer than ten. This chain connects TRBV5-1 to TRBJ2-2; 11 nucleotides match TRBD1. Per germline, CDR1 SGHRS and CDR2 YFSETQ. This CDR3 region has 17 residues. The trim removed 4 bases at V and 4 bases at J, leaving 9 bases unmatched. CDR3 sequence (DNA): TGCGCCAGCAGCCCCTTCGGGACAGGGGGAATCACCGGGGAGCTGTTTTTT. Amino acid sequence: CASSPFGTGGITGELFF.